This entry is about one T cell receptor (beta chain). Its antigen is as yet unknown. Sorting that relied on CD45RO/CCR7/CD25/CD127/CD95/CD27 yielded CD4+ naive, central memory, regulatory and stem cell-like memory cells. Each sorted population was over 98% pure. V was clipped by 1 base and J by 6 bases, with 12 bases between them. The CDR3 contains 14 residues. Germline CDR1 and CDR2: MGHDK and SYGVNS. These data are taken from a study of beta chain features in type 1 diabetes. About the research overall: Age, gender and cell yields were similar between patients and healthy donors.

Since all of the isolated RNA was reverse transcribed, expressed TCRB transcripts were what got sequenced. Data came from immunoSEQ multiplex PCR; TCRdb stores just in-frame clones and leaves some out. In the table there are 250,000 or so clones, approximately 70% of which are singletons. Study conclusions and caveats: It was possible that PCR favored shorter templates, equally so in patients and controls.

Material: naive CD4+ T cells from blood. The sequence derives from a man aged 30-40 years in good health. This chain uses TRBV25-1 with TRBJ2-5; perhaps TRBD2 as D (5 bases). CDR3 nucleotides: TGTGCCAGCAGTGAATCGGGATTTGGGCAGACCCAGTACTTC. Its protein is CASSESGFGQTQYF.